A selection of T cell receptor beta chains follows, all from one sample in a study of T cell repertoires in cytomegalovirus infection. These receptors' targets are unknown. TCRdb used MiXCR to reprocess the reads, holding one entry per CDR3 protein. The sample lists roughly 920,000 distinct CDR3 sequences, about a third occurring once. The source was cultured CD8+ T cells from PBMCs, collected from culture after CMV antigen stimulation. Source of these receptors: a human donor in good health (CMV status not recorded). Some clones in this sample may be carry-over from other donors' samples. The CDR3 runs from the conserved cysteine through the conserved F or W. The D gene is left open where the match is weak. Expanded clones get a size class; other rows say once, few or many, or leave the size out.

>.|TRBV19|TRBJ1-2|.
TGTGCCAGTAGTATGGGGGCAGGGCAATACGGCTACACCTTC
CASSMGAGQYGYTF
>.|TRBV7-1|TRBJ2-3|.
TGTGCCAGCAGCTCCTACGCAGATATGCAGTATTTT
CASSSYADMQYF
>TRBD1|TRBV27|TRBJ2-7|.
TGTGCCACTGGGGACAGGTCCTACGAGCAGTACTTC
CATGDRSYEQYF
>.|TRBV29-1|TRBJ2-3|few
TGCAGCGACCTTACTGCGGGGCCAGATACGCAGTATTTT
CSDLTAGPDTQYF
>TRBD1|TRBV4-2|TRBJ2-3|.
TGTGCCAGCAGCCAAGTGCAGGGGGCGGGCACAGATACGCAGTATTTT
CASSQVQGAGTDTQYF
>.|TRBV7-8|TRBJ1-1|few
TGTGCCAGCAGCTCCCGACTCAAGGTGGCTGAAGCTTTCTTT
CASSSRLKVAEAFF
>TRBD1|TRBV5-1|TRBJ1-4|.
TGCGCCAGCAGCTTGTACGCAGGGGGCGGTGAAAAACTGTTTTTT
CASSLYAGGGEKLFF
>.|TRBV3-1|TRBJ2-3|.
TGTGCCAGCAGCCAAGCCGCATCAGCGCACACAGATACGCAGTATTTT
CASSQAASAHTDTQYF
>TRBD2|TRBV6-5|TRBJ2-3|few
TGTGCCAGCAGTTACCGGGGGGACTCCACAGATACGCAGTATTTT
CASSYRGDSTDTQYF
>TRBD1|TRBV15|TRBJ2-7|.
TGTGCCACCAGCAGAGATAAAGGGCTAATTGGACAGGACTACGAGCAGTACTTC
CATSRDKGLIGQDYEQYF
>.|TRBV7-2|TRBJ2-5|.
TGTGCCAGCAACTCTCCCTTGGAGGAGACCCAGTACTTC
CASNSPLEETQYF
>.|TRBV7-6|TRBJ2-5|few
TGTGCCAGCAGCTTCCGGAGAGAGACCCAGTACTTC
CASSFRRETQYF
>.|TRBV4-3|TRBJ2-2|.
TGCGCCAGCAGCCCTACCACAGCCGCGAACACCGGGGAGCTGTTTTTT
CASSPTTAANTGELFF
>.|TRBV6-2/TRBV6-3|TRBJ2-7|.
TGTGCCAGCAGTTACGGCAGCTTCTACGAGCAGTACTTC
CASSYGSFYEQYF
>TRBD2|TRBV7-3|TRBJ2-1|few
TGTGCCAGCAGCCCCGGCGGGCTAGCGGGGCTCTCCAATGAGCAGTTCTTC
CASSPGGLAGLSNEQFF
>.|TRBV4-1|TRBJ2-2|few
TGCGCCAGCAGCCAAAGAGGGGCACAGAACACCGGGGAGCTGTTTTTT
CASSQRGAQNTGELFF
>TRBD1|TRBV12-3/TRBV12-4|TRBJ1-1|.
TGTGCCAGCAGTCCAGGGGGAGGTATCACTGAAGCTTTCTTT
CASSPGGGITEAFF
>TRBD2|TRBV10-3|TRBJ2-7|few
TGTGCCATCAGGGACGGACTAGCGGGGGGGACCTACGAGCAGTACTTC
CAIRDGLAGGTYEQYF
>.|TRBV12-3/TRBV12-4|TRBJ2-1|.
TGTGCCAGCAGTTTAGTGGACAGCCATTACAATGAGCAGTTCTTC
CASSLVDSHYNEQFF
>.|TRBV11-2|TRBJ2-3|once
TGTGCCAGCAGCGTGAGCAGGGAACATACGCAGTATTTT
CASSVSREHTQYF
>.|TRBV19|TRBJ1-2|.
TGTGCCAGTAGTTTCGACAGTCCTAACTATGGCTACACCTTC
CASSFDSPNYGYTF
>TRBD2|TRBV6-6|TRBJ2-5|.
TGTGCCAGCAGTTCAGTAGCGGGGGGAGAAGAGACCCAGTACTTC
CASSSVAGGEETQYF
>TRBD2|TRBV2|TRBJ2-1|.
TGTGCCAGCCAAGGTCTACTAGCGGGGGGTCCCTCCTACAATGAGCAGTTCTTC
CASQGLLAGGPSYNEQFF
>TRBD2|TRBV4-3|TRBJ2-3|few
TGCGCCAGCAGCCAAACAACGGGGGGGCCCTCAGATACGCAGTATTTT
CASSQTTGGPSDTQYF
>.|TRBV6-1|TRBJ1-5|.
TGTGCCAGCAGCCTCTGGGGGGATAGCAATCAGCCCCAGCATTTT
CASSLWGDSNQPQHF
>.|TRBV12-3/TRBV12-4|TRBJ1-1|.
TGTGCCAGCAGTTGGGGACGGGAGAACACTGAAGCTTTCTTT
CASSWGRENTEAFF
>.|TRBV6-5|TRBJ2-5|many
TGTGCCAGCAGCTACGGTGCTGGCCAAGAGACCCAGTACTTC
CASSYGAGQETQYF
>.|TRBV7-8|TRBJ1-5|many
TGTGCCAGCAGCGCACAGGGATGGCAGCCCCAGCATTTT
CASSAQGWQPQHF
>.|TRBV7-6|TRBJ1-5|few
TGTGCCAGCAGCCAGACAGTGAATCAGCCCCAGCATTTT
CASSQTVNQPQHF
>TRBD1|TRBV12-3/TRBV12-4|TRBJ1-2|.
TGTGCCAGCAGTTTAAACAGGGGGTTCGGCTACACCTTC
CASSLNRGFGYTF
>TRBD1|TRBV6-6|TRBJ1-4|.
TGTGCCAGCAGGCCGCCGGGACAGGCTAATGAAAAACTGTTTTTT
CASRPPGQANEKLFF
>.|TRBV6-5|TRBJ1-1|.
TGTGCCAGCAGTTACTCCTGGGGCCTGAACACTGAAGCTTTCTTT
CASSYSWGLNTEAFF
>TRBD1|TRBV19|TRBJ1-2|few
TGTGCCAGTAGTATGACAGGGAAAGAGAATGGCTACACCTTC
CASSMTGKENGYTF
>.|TRBV11-2|TRBJ2-3|few
TGTGCCAGCAGCTTAGGGCAGTTCACAGATACGCAGTATTTT
CASSLGQFTDTQYF
>TRBD1|TRBV15|TRBJ1-2|many
TGTGCCACCAGCAGAGATAACAGGGGGAACTATGGCTACACCTTC
CATSRDNRGNYGYTF
>.|TRBV2|TRBJ2-1|.
TGTGCCAGCGAGGACGGGTTCAATGAGCAGTTCTTC
CASEDGFNEQFF
>TRBD2|TRBV5-5|TRBJ2-7|few
TGTGCCAGCAGCCCGTATGCGCGGGGGTCCTACGAGCAGTACTTC
CASSPYARGSYEQYF
>TRBD1|TRBV5-5|TRBJ2-5|.
TGTGCCAGCAGCTTGGGTCCGGGACAGGGACGCGAGACCCAGTACTTC
CASSLGPGQGRETQYF
>.|TRBV7-8|TRBJ2-1|.
TGTGCCAGCAGCTTCTCCCCTGGGCCCAAGGAGCAGTTCTTC
CASSFSPGPKEQFF
>.|TRBV6-1|TRBJ1-2|few
TGTGCCAGCAGTGAAGATCAGCGTACAGAACCTCTCTATGGCTACACCTTC
CASSEDQRTEPLYGYTF
>TRBD2|TRBV4-3|TRBJ2-1|.
TGCGCCAGCAGCCAAGAGTTTGCGGGGGGGTCTAATGAGCAGTTCTTC
CASSQEFAGGSNEQFF
>.|TRBV15|TRBJ2-3|.
TGTGCCACCAGCACCGGACGCACAGATACGCAGTATTTT
CATSTGRTDTQYF
>.|TRBV7-9|TRBJ2-2|few
TGTGCCAGCAGTCCTCAGGGGTACGCGAACACCGGGGAGCTGTTTTTT
CASSPQGYANTGELFF
>.|TRBV15|TRBJ1-5|.
TGTGCCACCAGCCCGGACCGGGTTAGCAATCAGCCCCAGCATTTT
CATSPDRVSNQPQHF
>.|TRBV7-6|TRBJ2-3|few
TGTGCTAGCAGCCTGGGAGCGGGGACAGGCACAGATACGCAGTATTTT
CASSLGAGTGTDTQYF